A selection of T cell receptor beta chains follows, all from one sample in a study of T cell responses to AZD1222 COVID-19 vaccine. Sequenced by immunoSEQ multiplex PCR; TCRdb stores in-frame clones only, minus some. Of under 150,000 clones listed, around nine tenths are singletons. The specimen comprised peripheral blood, sampled on day 0 of MenACWY control vaccination. The receptors were sampled from an adult in good health. The CDR3 runs from the conserved cysteine through the conserved F or W. A D gene is named only where the DNA matches it firmly. Expanded clones get a size class; other rows say once, few or many, or leave the size out.

cdr3_length: 14
d_call: NA
v_call: TRBV7-8
clone_size: NA
j_call: TRBJ2-1
cdr3_nt: TGTGCCAGCAGCTTAGCTCCAACCTACAATGAGCAGTTCTTC
cdr3_aa: CASSLAPTYNEQFF

cdr3_length: 14
d_call: NA
v_call: TRBV6-5
clone_size: NA
j_call: TRBJ1-1
cdr3_nt: TGTGCCAGCAGTTACTCAGCCCAATACACTGAAGCTTTCTTT
cdr3_aa: CASSYSAQYTEAFF

cdr3_length: 16
d_call: TRBD1
v_call: TRBV6-5
clone_size: once
j_call: TRBJ1-1
cdr3_nt: TGTGCCAGCAGTTACTACACAGGGGCCAGTGTCACTGAAGCTTTCTTT
cdr3_aa: CASSYYTGASVTEAFF

cdr3_length: 15
d_call: TRBD1
v_call: TRBV5-1
clone_size: NA
j_call: TRBJ1-3
cdr3_nt: TGCGCCAGCAGCTTGGGGGACAGGGGGTTGGACACCATATATTTT
cdr3_aa: CASSLGDRGLDTIYF

cdr3_length: 16
d_call: TRBD2
v_call: TRBV5-4
clone_size: NA
j_call: TRBJ2-2
cdr3_nt: TGTGCCAGCAGCTTGGCCGGACTAGCGGACACCGGGGAGCTGTTTTTT
cdr3_aa: CASSLAGLADTGELFF

cdr3_length: 13
d_call: NA
v_call: TRBV29-1
clone_size: NA
j_call: TRBJ1-2
cdr3_nt: TGCAGCGTTGGGTCGGGGAACAACTATGGCTACACCTTC
cdr3_aa: CSVGSGNNYGYTF

cdr3_length: 16
d_call: TRBD2
v_call: TRBV7-9
clone_size: NA
j_call: TRBJ2-3
cdr3_nt: TGTGCCAGCAGCTTAGGCCCTAGCGGGAGGACAGATACGCAGTATTTT
cdr3_aa: CASSLGPSGRTDTQYF

cdr3_length: 14
d_call: TRBD1
v_call: TRBV5-5
clone_size: NA
j_call: TRBJ2-7
cdr3_nt: TGTGCCAGCACCCTGGGACAGAACTTCTACGAGCAGTACTTC
cdr3_aa: CASTLGQNFYEQYF

cdr3_length: 14
d_call: TRBD1
v_call: TRBV2
clone_size: NA
j_call: TRBJ1-2
cdr3_nt: TGTGCCAGCAGTGATAGGGACAGGGGCCGTGGCTACACCTTC
cdr3_aa: CASSDRDRGRGYTF

cdr3_length: 16
d_call: TRBD2
v_call: TRBV19
clone_size: NA
j_call: TRBJ2-3
cdr3_nt: TGTGCCAGTAGTATGGGACTAGCGGGAGGAACAGATACGCAGTATTTT
cdr3_aa: CASSMGLAGGTDTQYF

cdr3_length: 13
d_call: NA
v_call: TRBV9
clone_size: once
j_call: TRBJ2-5
cdr3_nt: TGTGCCAGCAGTCCTACACCGGGAGAGACCCAGTACTTC
cdr3_aa: CASSPTPGETQYF

cdr3_length: 13
d_call: NA
v_call: TRBV29-1
clone_size: NA
j_call: TRBJ1-2
cdr3_nt: TGCAGCGTTGATTCGACAGGTCGCACCGGCTACACCTTC
cdr3_aa: CSVDSTGRTGYTF

cdr3_length: 14
d_call: NA
v_call: TRBV3-1/TRBV3-2
clone_size: NA
j_call: TRBJ2-7
cdr3_nt: TGTGCCAGCAGCCAAGATCAAAGGGAGTACGAGCAGTACTTC
cdr3_aa: CASSQDQREYEQYF

cdr3_length: 14
d_call: TRBD1
v_call: TRBV30
clone_size: NA
j_call: TRBJ1-1
cdr3_nt: TGTGCCTGGAGTCAGGGACAGCCATTGCAGGAAGCTTTCTTT
cdr3_aa: CAWSQGQPLQEAFF

cdr3_length: 15
d_call: NA
v_call: TRBV9
clone_size: NA
j_call: TRBJ1-5
cdr3_nt: TGTGCCAGCAGCGTAGGTTTCGGCAGCAGCCAGCCCCAGCATTTT
cdr3_aa: CASSVGFGSSQPQHF

cdr3_length: 15
d_call: NA
v_call: TRBV30
clone_size: NA
j_call: TRBJ1-6
cdr3_nt: TGTGCCTGGATTCAACGGGGCGGGCATAATTCACCCCTCCACTTT
cdr3_aa: CAWIQRGGHNSPLHF

cdr3_length: 16
d_call: TRBD1
v_call: TRBV10-2
clone_size: NA
j_call: TRBJ1-2
cdr3_nt: TGCGCCAGCAGTGAGACCCCGGGACAGGCGGGCTATGGCTACACCTTC
cdr3_aa: CASSETPGQAGYGYTF

cdr3_length: 14
d_call: TRBD2
v_call: TRBV5-4
clone_size: NA
j_call: TRBJ2-1
cdr3_nt: TGTGCCAGCACCCAACTAGCGGACTACAATGAGCAGTTCTTC
cdr3_aa: CASTQLADYNEQFF

cdr3_length: 13
d_call: TRBD2
v_call: TRBV4-1
clone_size: NA
j_call: TRBJ2-1
cdr3_nt: TGCGCCAGCCGCCGGACTAGCGGGGTCGAGCAGTTCTTC
cdr3_aa: CASRRTSGVEQFF

cdr3_length: 13
d_call: TRBD2
v_call: TRBV29-1
clone_size: NA
j_call: TRBJ2-1
cdr3_nt: TGCAGCGGGGGGACTAGCGGGAGTGGTGAGCAGTTCTTC
cdr3_aa: CSGGTSGSGEQFF